The T cell receptor beta chain under discussion was sequenced for a study of T cell responses to AZD1222 COVID-19 vaccine. Generated by immunoSEQ multiplex PCR, the TCRdb table keeps only in-frame clones and is missing some. The repertoire holds some 100,000 clones, approximately 91% seen once, with approximately 22% in the top ten. The specimen was peripheral blood, collected on day 0 of AZD1222 vaccination. The sequence was collected from an adult in good health.

The CDR3 sequence: CASSSGRGATNEKLFF. The CDR3 DNA is TGTGCCAGCAGCTCGGGGAGGGGAGCAACTAATGAAAAACTGTTTTTT. The rearrangement links TRBV7-8 to TRBJ1-4, with D perhaps matching TRBD1 (5 bases). Per the germline V gene, CDR1 is SGHVS and CDR2 is FQNEAQ. V was trimmed by 4 bases and J by 0 bases, leaving 12 bases between them. CDR3 length: 16 amino acids.